Below, 28 T cell receptor beta chains from the same sample are listed, as sequenced in a study of blood T cell repertoires in COVID-19. TCRdb keeps only in-frame clones here, not all; method: immunoSEQ multiplex PCR. The repertoire holds hundreds of thousands of clones, with approximately 88% as singletons. Source material: peripheral blood. The receptors come from a woman aged 45-60 years with active or convalescent COVID-19.

This chain joins TRBV11-2 and TRBJ1-2; 8 bases are shared with TRBD1. Per the germline V gene, CDR1 is SGHAT and CDR2 is FQNNGV. The V segment lost 0 bases and the J segment 6 bases; nucleotides outside the gene matches: 9. The CDR3 has 16 amino acids. CDR3 protein: CASSLDFLAGGNGYTF. In DNA form, the CDR3 reads TGTGCCAGCAGCTTAGATTTTTTGGCAGGGGGCAATGGCTACACCTTC.

This chain uses TRBV28 with TRBJ1-2, with D hard to call. V dropped 8 bases and J dropped 6 bases, with 13 bases sitting between them. Germline CDR1 MDHEN, CDR2 SYDVKM. There are 12 residues in the CDR3. CDR3 sequence: CASFISVDGYTF. CDR3 in DNA: TGTGCCAGCTTTATTTCGGTGGATGGCTACACCTTC.

Here the CDR3 reads CASLMGRNYNEQFF. The CDR3 DNA reads as TGTGCCAGCCTCATGGGGAGGAACTACAATGAGCAGTTCTTC. The chain recombines TRBV6-5 with TRBJ2-1, with a tentative D call TRBD2 (6 bases). This CDR3 contains 14 residues. Trimming shortened V by 8 bases and J by 3 bases, and 14 bases separated the two germline ends. Germline values: CDR1 MNHEY, CDR2 SVGAGI.

This clone was observed a few times. The chain employs TRBV20-1 and TRBJ1-2; D ambiguous. CDR3 size: 16 residues. The V gene's germline CDR1 is DFQATT and CDR2 SNEGSKA (reference sequence). The V gene lost 3 bases and the J gene lost 6 bases, with 23 bases spanning the gap. CDR3 protein: CSASSGFSSSSDGYTF. CDR3 DNA sequence: TGCAGTGCTAGTTCAGGCTTCTCAAGCAGCTCGGATGGCTACACCTTC.

The V gene is TRBV28, the J gene TRBJ2-1, with D unclear. Germline V gene lookup returns CDR1 MDHEN and CDR2 SYDVKM. V was cut by 7 bases and J by 7 bases, with 8 bases left in between. This CDR3 region has 11 residues. CDR3 residues: CASTWHNEQFF. CDR3 in DNA: TGTGCCAGCACCTGGCATAATGAGCAGTTCTTC.

Remarks on this clone: Distinct nucleotide sequences in the sample also encode this CDR3. The chain joins TRBV11-2 to TRBJ2-7; the D is unclear. V lost 0 bases and J 6 bases, leaving 3 bases between the germline ends. The CDR3 has 11 amino acids. The V gene's germline CDR1 is SGHAT and CDR2 FQNNGV. Here the CDR3 reads CASSLDREQYF. The CDR3 nucleotides read TGTGCCAGCAGCTTAGATCGCGAGCAGTACTTC.

The genes are TRBV11-3 and TRBJ2-3, with TRBD2 matching over 7 bases. There are 15 residues in the CDR3. V was clipped by 1 base and J by 5 bases; unmatched bases: 6. The germline V gene encodes CDR1 SGHNT and CDR2 YENEEA. DNA for the CDR3: TGTGCCAGCAGCTTAGGCTGGGGGGGTCTAGATACGCAGTATTTT. The encoded protein is CASSLGWGGLDTQYF.

V and J are TRBV11-3 and TRBJ2-7; possible D gene TRBD1, 6 bases. The CDR3 extends over 14 amino acids. Germline V gene lookup returns CDR1 SGHNT and CDR2 YENEEA. V was trimmed by 5 bases and J by 2 bases, leaving 13 bases between them. CDR3 nucleotide sequence: TGTGCCAGCAGCCGGTCGGACAGCCCCTACGAGCAGTACTTC. It translates to CASSRSDSPYEQYF.

This clone occurred once. The CDR3 region has the DNA TGTGCCAGCAGCTTAGGGGCAGGGCCTACCGCTGAGCAGTTCTTC. Encoded protein: CASSLGAGPTAEQFF. This chain uses TRBV11-2 with TRBJ2-1, with a tentative D call TRBD1 (5 bases). This CDR3 has 15 residues. V dropped 1 base and J dropped 9 bases, with 16 bases sitting between them. Germline CDR1 is SGHAT and CDR2 is FQNNGV.

This sequence joins TRBV18 and TRBJ1-2, with 7 bases identical to TRBD1. V was clipped by 3 bases and J by 4 bases; unmatched bases: 5. The CDR3 runs 14 residues. The germline CDR1 and CDR2 sequences are KGHSH and LQKENI. CDR3 sequence (DNA): TGTGCCAGCTCACCGGGACAGACATCCTATGGCTACACCTTC. It codes for CASSPGQTSYGYTF.

CDR3 in DNA: TGTGCCAGCAGCCAAGAAGGGGCAGGGGGATTCTATGGCTACACCTTC. This gives the protein CASSQEGAGGFYGYTF. The J gene is TRBJ1-2, the V gene TRBV3-1 (or the pseudogene TRBV3-2), with 7 bases aligning to TRBD1. Germline CDR1 LGHDT, CDR2 YNNKEL (reference sequence). Trimming cost V 0 bases and J 4 bases; bases outside gene matches: 8. The CDR3 spans 16 residues.

V gene TRBV2 combines with J gene TRBJ2-2; a possible D gene is TRBD1 (6 bases). Germline CDR1 is SNHLY and CDR2 is FYNNEI. V was clipped by 6 bases and J by 2 bases, with 13 bases between them. The length of the CDR3 is 15 residues. CDR3 in amino acids: CASSDGQTNTGELFF. As DNA, the CDR3 is TGTGCCAGCAGCGACGGACAGACTAACACCGGGGAGCTGTTTTTT.

The J gene is TRBJ2-7, the V gene TRBV9, with 9 bases aligning to TRBD2. Germline-derived CDR1 and CDR2 are SGDLS and YYNGEE. The ends lost 2 bases at V and 5 bases at J; junction bases unmatched: 8. This CDR3 has 15 amino acids. CDR3 nucleotides: TGTGCCAGCAGCGTCGGGACTAGCAGAGGGGACGAGCAGTACTTC. It translates to CASSVGTSRGDEQYF. Full variable domain (remainder filled in from reference TRBV9 and TRBJ2-7): DSGVTQTPKHLITATGQRVTLRCSPRSGDLSVYWYQQSLDQGLQFLIQYYNGEERAKGNILERFSAQQFPDLHSELNLSSLELGDSALYFCASSVGTSRGDEQYFGPGTRLTVT.

This clone came up many times. V is TRBV6-6 and J is TRBJ1-6; 8 bases map to TRBD1. The CDR3 is 15 residues long. V lost 6 bases, J lost 8 bases, and 9 bases stayed unmatched. CDR1 and CDR2 (germline): MNHNY, SVGAGI (reference sequence). The CDR3 sequence is CASRDPDRVDSPLHF. The CDR3 nucleotides read TGTGCCAGCAGAGACCCGGACAGGGTTGATTCACCCCTCCACTTT.

The rearrangement joins TRBV28 to TRBJ1-4; TRBD1 agrees at 8 bases. The V segment lost 5 bases and the J segment 5 bases; nucleotides outside the gene matches: 7. The CDR3 totals 15 residues. Germline V gives CDR1 MDHEN, CDR2 SYDVKM. The CDR3 loop is CASSILTGANEKLFF. In DNA, the CDR3 is TGTGCCAGCAGTATCCTGACAGGGGCCAATGAAAAACTGTTTTTT. The variable domain in full, with the rest retrieved from reference TRBV28 and TRBJ1-4, is DVKVTQSSRYLVKRTGEKVFLECVQDMDHENMFWYRQDPGLGLRLIYFSYDVKMKEKGDIPEGYSVSREKKERFSLILESASTNQTSMYLCASSILTGANEKLFFGSGTQLSVL.

This rearrangement joins TRBV7-3 to TRBJ2-1; possible D gene TRBD1, 6 bases. Trimming cost V 1 base and J 4 bases, with 11 bases left between them. Looked up from germline, CDR1 is SGHTA and CDR2 is FQGTGA. The CDR3 length is 15 residues. CDR3 nucleotide sequence: TGTGCCAGCAGCTTAATTCCGGACAGTTACAATGAGCAGTTCTTC. Translated: CASSLIPDSYNEQFF.

The rearrangement joins TRBV4-1 to TRBJ1-4; D remains ambiguous. V was cut by 4 bases and J by 8 bases, with 17 bases left in between. This CDR3 contains 15 residues. Germline V gives CDR1 MGHRA, CDR2 YSYEKL. The DNA of the CDR3 is TGCGCCAGCAGCCCTACGGCGGGTTCTTGGGAAAAACTGTTTTTT. Translating it yields CASSPTAGSWEKLFF.

This sequence joins TRBV6-5 and TRBJ1-1; D ambiguous. This CDR3 comprises 13 residues. The germline CDR1 and CDR2 sequences are MNHEY and SVGAGI. Trimming stripped 4 bases from V and 0 bases from J, with 6 bases between. CDR3 nucleotide sequence: TGTGCCAGCAGTTTTACTATGAACACTGAAGCTTTCTTT. It encodes CASSFTMNTEAFF.

The V and J genes are TRBV5-8 and TRBJ2-2; 7 nucleotides agree with TRBD1. V was pared by 4 bases and J by 4 bases, with 10 bases of the junction left unmatched. Germline V gene sequence: CDR1 SGHTS, CDR2 YDEGEE. CDR3 length: 16 residues. The CDR3 DNA sequence: TGTGCCAGCAGCCGGCCCCCTACAGGGGTCACCGGGGAGCTGTTTTTT. Translating it yields CASSRPPTGVTGELFF.

The chain uses TRBV9 and TRBJ2-1, with 8 nucleotides matching TRBD1. The junction had 8 bases not matched to a gene; V was cut back by 3 bases and J by 6 bases. The CDR3 length is 15 residues. CDR1 SGDLS and CDR2 YYNGEE come from the germline V gene. The CDR3 bases are TGTGCCAGCAGCGAAACAGGGGGTATAAGCAATGAGCAGTTCTTC. Amino acids: CASSETGGISNEQFF. The variable domain in full, with the rest retrieved from reference TRBV9 and TRBJ2-1, is DSGVTQTPKHLITATGQRVTLRCSPRSGDLSVYWYQQSLDQGLQFLIQYYNGEERAKGNILERFSAQQFPDLHSELNLSSLELGDSALYFCASSETGGISNEQFFGPGTRLTVL.

V usage is TRBV18 and J usage is TRBJ2-1; D may be TRBD2 (6 bases). The V and J ends lost 3 bases and 4 bases respectively, with 19 bases between them. This CDR3 comprises 17 residues. Germline loops: CDR1 KGHSH, CDR2 LQKENI. CDR3 in amino acids: CASSPQGTGTLYNEQFF. DNA of the CDR3: TGTGCCAGCTCACCCCAAGGAACCGGGACTCTTTACAATGAGCAGTTCTTC.

The J gene is TRBJ1-5, the V gene TRBV28; possible D gene TRBD1, 6 bases. Trimming cost V 6 bases and J 0 bases, with 12 bases left between them. CDR3 length: 15 amino acids. Germline-derived CDR1 and CDR2 are MDHEN and SYDVKM. This CDR3 reads CASRSGQISNQPQHF. The DNA of the CDR3 is TGTGCCAGCAGATCAGGACAGATTAGCAATCAGCCCCAGCATTTT. The full variable domain, with the rest looked up from reference TRBV28 and TRBJ1-5, is DVKVTQSSRYLVKRTGEKVFLECVQDMDHENMFWYRQDPGLGLRLIYFSYDVKMKEKGDIPEGYSVSREKKERFSLILESASTNQTSMYLCASRSGQISNQPQHFGDGTRLSIL.

The chain recombines TRBV6-5 with TRBJ1-1; no definite D call. This CDR3 contains 13 residues. CDR1 and CDR2 from the germline V gene are MNHEY and SVGAGI. V was pared by 8 bases and J by 0 bases, with 10 bases between. In DNA form, the CDR3 reads TGTGCCAGCCGGTTGGTGATGAACACTGAAGCTTTCTTT. This encodes CASRLVMNTEAFF.

The chain combines TRBV14 with TRBJ2-3, with D maybe TRBD1 (5 bases). Germline V gives CDR1 SGHDN, CDR2 FVKESK. The length of the CDR3 is 16 residues. The V and J ends lost 3 bases and 2 bases respectively, with 15 bases between them. The CDR3 region is CASSHPVPTATDTQYF. CDR3 DNA: TGTGCCAGCAGCCACCCTGTTCCGACAGCCACAGATACGCAGTATTTT.

The chain uses TRBV19 and TRBJ2-7; the match to TRBD2 covers 10 bases. There are 16 residues in the CDR3. The germline V gene encodes CDR1 LNHDA and CDR2 SQIVND (reference sequence). With V trimmed by 3 bases and J by 2 bases, 7 bases remained unmatched. CDR3 sequence reads: CASSMASGGSPYEQYF. CDR3 nucleotide sequence: TGTGCCAGTAGTATGGCTAGCGGGGGTTCTCCCTACGAGCAGTACTTC.

The chain recombines TRBV5-5 with TRBJ2-6, with 8 bases matching TRBD1. CDR1 and CDR2 from the germline V gene are SGHKS and YYEKEE (reference sequence). The CDR3 totals 15 residues. With V trimmed by 5 bases and J by 5 bases, 6 bases remained unmatched. In DNA form, the CDR3 reads TGTGCCAGCAGAAGTACAGGGGGAAGGGCCAACGTCCTGACTTTC. It is translated as CASRSTGGRANVLTF.

The V gene is TRBV19, the J gene TRBJ2-1; TRBD2 matches at 15 bases. Germline V gene sequence: CDR1 LNHDA, CDR2 SQIVND (reference sequence). This CDR3 region has 16 residues. V lost 5 bases, J lost 15 bases, and 14 bases stayed unmatched. The CDR3 sequence: CASSSPGLAGGPSAFF. DNA of the CDR3: TGTGCCAGTAGTTCACCGGGACTAGCGGGGGGACCGAGCGCGTTCTTC.

The CDR3 nucleotides read TGTGCCAGCAGCTCTACCGGGGCAGGGGGAACTGAAGCTTTCTTT. It codes for CASSSTGAGGTEAFF. This sequence joins TRBV7-9 and TRBJ1-1; 7 bases agree with TRBD1. The J segment lost 5 bases and the V segment lost 4 bases, leaving 10 bases of the junction unmatched. The CDR3 spans 15 residues. Germline CDR1 and CDR2: SEHNR and FQNEAQ (reference sequence).